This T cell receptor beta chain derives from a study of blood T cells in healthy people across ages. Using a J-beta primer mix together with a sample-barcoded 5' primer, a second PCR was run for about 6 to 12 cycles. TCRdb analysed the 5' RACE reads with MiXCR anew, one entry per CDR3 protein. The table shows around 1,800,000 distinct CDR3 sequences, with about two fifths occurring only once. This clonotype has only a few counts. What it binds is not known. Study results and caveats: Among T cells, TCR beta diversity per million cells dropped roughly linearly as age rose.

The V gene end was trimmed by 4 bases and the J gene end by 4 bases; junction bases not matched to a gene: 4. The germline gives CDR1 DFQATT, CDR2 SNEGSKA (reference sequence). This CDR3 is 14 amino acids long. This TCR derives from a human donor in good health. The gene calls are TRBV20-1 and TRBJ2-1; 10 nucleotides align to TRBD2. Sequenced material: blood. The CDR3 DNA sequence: TGCAGTGCTACAATTAGCGGGGGGTACAATGAGCAGTTCTTC. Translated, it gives CSATISGGYNEQFF.